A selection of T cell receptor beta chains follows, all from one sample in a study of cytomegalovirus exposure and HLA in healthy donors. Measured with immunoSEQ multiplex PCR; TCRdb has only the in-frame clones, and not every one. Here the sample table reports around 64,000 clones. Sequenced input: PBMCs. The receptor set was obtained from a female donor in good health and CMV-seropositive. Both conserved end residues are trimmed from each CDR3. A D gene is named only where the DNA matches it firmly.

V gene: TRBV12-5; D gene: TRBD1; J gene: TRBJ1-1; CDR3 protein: ASGPGTGRRTEAF
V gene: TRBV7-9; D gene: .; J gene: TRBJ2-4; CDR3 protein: ASSLDRSIIAKNIQY
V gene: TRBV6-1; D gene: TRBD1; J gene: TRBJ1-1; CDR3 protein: ASSEQGATGKAF
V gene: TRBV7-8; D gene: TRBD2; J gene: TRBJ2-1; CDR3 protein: ASSLEGGLAGKNNEQF
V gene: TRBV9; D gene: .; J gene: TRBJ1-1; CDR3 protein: ASSPNTIIQLTEAF
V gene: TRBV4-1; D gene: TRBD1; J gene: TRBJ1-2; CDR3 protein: ASSLRKRGRDGYT
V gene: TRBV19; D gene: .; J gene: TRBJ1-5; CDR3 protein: ASSIDQQVNQPQH
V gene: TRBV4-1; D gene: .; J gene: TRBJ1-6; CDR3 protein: ASSLGVPSSYNSPLH
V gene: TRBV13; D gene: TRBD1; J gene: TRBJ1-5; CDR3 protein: ASSRGQGFNQPQH
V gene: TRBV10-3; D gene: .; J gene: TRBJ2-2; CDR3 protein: AISDDSLGPKAGELF
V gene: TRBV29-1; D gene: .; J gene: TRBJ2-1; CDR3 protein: SVGKVPGADNEQF
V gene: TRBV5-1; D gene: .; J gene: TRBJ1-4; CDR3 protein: ASSLLSPQGNNEKLF
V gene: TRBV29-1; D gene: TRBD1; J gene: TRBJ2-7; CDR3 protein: SVRDRSSYEQY
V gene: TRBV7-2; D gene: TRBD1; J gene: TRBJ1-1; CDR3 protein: ASSSQGRGGAF
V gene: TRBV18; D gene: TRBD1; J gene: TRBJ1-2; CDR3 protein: ASSDRQGEDYGYT
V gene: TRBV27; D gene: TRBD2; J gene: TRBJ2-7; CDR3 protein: ASSLMGLAYEQY
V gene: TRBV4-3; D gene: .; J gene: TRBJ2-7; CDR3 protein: ASSHSTPGHEQY
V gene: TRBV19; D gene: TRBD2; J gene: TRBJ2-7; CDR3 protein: ASRTSGSSYEQY
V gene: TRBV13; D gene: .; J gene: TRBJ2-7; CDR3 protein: ASSLGLPDEQY
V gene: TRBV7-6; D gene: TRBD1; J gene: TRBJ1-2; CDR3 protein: ASSLDPGTDYGYT
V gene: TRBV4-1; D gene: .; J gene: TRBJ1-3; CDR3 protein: ASSQDRAGNTIY
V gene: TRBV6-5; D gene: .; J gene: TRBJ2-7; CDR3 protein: ASSYGGDGSSYEQY
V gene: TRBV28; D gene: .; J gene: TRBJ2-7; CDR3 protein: ASSDSYEQY
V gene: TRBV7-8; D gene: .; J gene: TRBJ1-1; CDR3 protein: ASSPTRPGGTNTEAF
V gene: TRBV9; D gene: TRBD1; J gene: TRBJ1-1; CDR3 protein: ASSTGVGNTEAF
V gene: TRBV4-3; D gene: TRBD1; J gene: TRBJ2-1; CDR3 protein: ASSQNQGEYNEQF
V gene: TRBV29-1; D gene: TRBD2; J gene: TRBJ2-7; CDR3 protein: SVVSGRVLDEQY
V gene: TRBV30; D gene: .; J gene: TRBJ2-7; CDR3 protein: AWSGAGWPYEQY
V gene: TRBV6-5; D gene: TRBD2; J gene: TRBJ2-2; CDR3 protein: ASRKSSGVTGELF
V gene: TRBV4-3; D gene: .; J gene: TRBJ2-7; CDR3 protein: ASSQVGGDRAAYEQY
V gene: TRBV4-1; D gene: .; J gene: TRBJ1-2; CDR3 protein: ASSQGGNGGYT
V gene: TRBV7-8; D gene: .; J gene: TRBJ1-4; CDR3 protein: ASSRTFATNEKLF
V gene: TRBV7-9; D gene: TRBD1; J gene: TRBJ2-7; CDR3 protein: AGNRLEGQNSYEQY
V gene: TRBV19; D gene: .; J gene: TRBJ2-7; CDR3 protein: ASSIGPTGSYEQY
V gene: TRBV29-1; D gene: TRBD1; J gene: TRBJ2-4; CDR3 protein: SVEGGTGVAGTKNIQY
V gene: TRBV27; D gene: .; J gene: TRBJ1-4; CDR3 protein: ASSLLEGHTEKLF
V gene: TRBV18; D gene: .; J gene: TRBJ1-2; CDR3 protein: ASSQTRTDLLVYGYT
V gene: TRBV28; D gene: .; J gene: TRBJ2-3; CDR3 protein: ASSPPGGDFSWTAVSDTQY
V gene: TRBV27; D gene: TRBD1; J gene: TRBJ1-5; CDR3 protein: ASSFGTDQPQH
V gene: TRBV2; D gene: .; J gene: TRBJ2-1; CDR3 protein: ASVGDTEGGEQF
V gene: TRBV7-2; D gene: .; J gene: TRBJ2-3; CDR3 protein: ASSPSVSATDTQY
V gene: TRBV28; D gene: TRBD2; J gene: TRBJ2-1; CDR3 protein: ASSPVSGGRHNEQF
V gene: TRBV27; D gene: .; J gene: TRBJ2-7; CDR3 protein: ASSFGQTYEQY
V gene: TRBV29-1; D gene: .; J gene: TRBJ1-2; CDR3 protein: SVDLLPGGGYT